These T cell receptor beta chains were read from a single sample in a study of PD-1 blockade in classical Hodgkin lymphoma. TCRdb's table, derived via immunoSEQ multiplex PCR, lists solely in-frame clones and lacks some. This table has under 9,500 clones, about 83% appearing once. The sample in question was peripheral blood mononuclear cells (PBMCs), obtained before the fourth cycle of nivolumab. These receptors all stem from a human donor with classical Hodgkin lymphoma. The CDR3 runs from the conserved cysteine through the conserved F or W. D genes are given only for firm matches. The listing skips clone size in some rows; elsewhere it reads once, few, many or a size class.

j_call v_call clone_size cdr3_length d_call cdr3_nt cdr3_aa
TRBJ1-3 TRBV4-1 once 16 NA TGCGCCAGCAGCCAAGCGGCCAGGTCCTCTGGAAACACCATATATTTT CASSQAARSSGNTIYF
TRBJ2-1 TRBV7-3 once 16 TRBD2 TGTGCCAGCAGCCCTCAAGGGGCGGGGGCCTACAATGAGCAGTTCTTC CASSPQGAGAYNEQFF
TRBJ2-7 TRBV7-6 NA 13 NA TGTGCCAGCAGCTTCGCAGGGGCGGACGAGCAGTACTTC CASSFAGADEQYF
TRBJ2-5 TRBV9 NA 15 NA TGTGCCAGCAGCGTATTTTCGGAGGGCGTCGAGACCCAGTACTTC CASSVFSEGVETQYF
TRBJ1-1 TRBV18 few 13 NA TGTGCCAGCTCACCAGGGCTAAACACTGAAGCTTTCTTT CASSPGLNTEAFF
TRBJ2-2 TRBV7-3 NA 15 TRBD1 TGTGCCAGCAGTGGGACAGGGGGGAACACCGGGGAGCTGTTTTTT CASSGTGGNTGELFF
TRBJ2-1 TRBV2 NA 18 TRBD2 TGTGCCAGCAGCGAAGCCCTACTTAGCGGGGGGTCCTACAATGAGCAGTTCTTC CASSEALLSGGSYNEQFF
TRBJ2-7 TRBV7-2 once 13 TRBD1 TGTGCCAGCAGCTTGAGGACAGGGTACGAGCAGTACTTC CASSLRTGYEQYF
TRBJ2-5 TRBV25-1 NA 14 NA TGTGCCAGCAGTGCTATCGGGCCCCCAAGGGCCCAGTACTTC CASSAIGPPRAQYF
TRBJ2-2 TRBV7-2 NA 17 NA TGTGCCAGCAGCTCCCCCCCGGCGACAGGACTCACCGGGGAGCTGTTTTTT CASSSPPATGLTGELFF